This TCR beta chain is from a study of blood T cell repertoires in COVID-19. The CDR3 is made up of 16 amino acids. Germline loops: CDR1 LNHDA, CDR2 SQIVND (reference sequence). The trim removed 3 bases at V and 4 bases at J, leaving 8 bases unmatched. In the original analysis: The authors estimated nucleated cell counts from reference gene primer amplification. Profiled with immunoSEQ multiplex PCR; TCRdb holds only in-frame clones, not every one. V and J calls plus clone size are reproduced from that table; the DNA served to infer D and trimming. The sample lists about 170,000 clones, roughly 91% occurring once.

Sequenced input: peripheral blood. The TCR comes from a man aged 50 to 60 who had recovered from COVID-19. The chain recombines TRBV19 with TRBJ1-5, with TRBD1 matching over 8 bases. CDR3 loop: CASSIDRGGGNQPQHF. The CDR3 DNA sequence: TGTGCCAGTAGTATTGACAGGGGAGGGGGAAATCAGCCCCAGCATTTT.